A selection of T cell receptor beta chains follows, all from one sample in a study of OX40 agonist ivuxolimab in advanced cancers. Only in-frame clones appear in the TCRdb table, and some are missing; sequencing was by immunoSEQ multiplex PCR. The data contain roughly 70,000 clones, about 91% of them singletons. This specimen consisted of CD4+ or CD8+ T cells sorted from blood, obtained in a trial of the OX40 agonist ivuxolimab. The receptors were sampled from an adult with an advanced solid tumor such as melanoma, head and neck, liver or kidney cancer. Each CDR3 is given without its conserved first and last residue.

v_call	cdr3_aa
TRBV5-1	ASRRAGQETQY
TRBV5-1	ASSWTGENNSPLH
TRBV2	ASSPTGEGNTIY
TRBV7-9	ASSLALNPYEQY
TRBV28	ASSLAGHSNQPQH
TRBV10-1	ASSLGVNTEAF
TRBV2	ASRTSGNEQF
TRBV5-1	ASRPTGGDMNTEAF
TRBV30	AWSSQLEQF
TRBV6-6	ASKKEGQVNTEAF
TRBV7-8	ASSPSQETQY
TRBV6-5	ASKAGAGYEQF
TRBV27	ASSLSKLAPYNEQF
TRBV18	ASSLSGTGGADTQY
TRBV4-3	ASSQDWGEANEKLF
TRBV5-4	ASSLWTSGTGGQF
TRBV5-1	ASSLDRGDINEQF
TRBV2	ASGVLITDTQY
TRBV4-1	ASSLALRETQY
TRBV18	ASSPQRPQGNYGYT
TRBV4-2	ASSQEITGGLGNTIY
TRBV5-1	ASSGAGNYGYT
TRBV10-2	ASSEVGNYYGYT
TRBV4-1	ASSQVGSLLNDYT